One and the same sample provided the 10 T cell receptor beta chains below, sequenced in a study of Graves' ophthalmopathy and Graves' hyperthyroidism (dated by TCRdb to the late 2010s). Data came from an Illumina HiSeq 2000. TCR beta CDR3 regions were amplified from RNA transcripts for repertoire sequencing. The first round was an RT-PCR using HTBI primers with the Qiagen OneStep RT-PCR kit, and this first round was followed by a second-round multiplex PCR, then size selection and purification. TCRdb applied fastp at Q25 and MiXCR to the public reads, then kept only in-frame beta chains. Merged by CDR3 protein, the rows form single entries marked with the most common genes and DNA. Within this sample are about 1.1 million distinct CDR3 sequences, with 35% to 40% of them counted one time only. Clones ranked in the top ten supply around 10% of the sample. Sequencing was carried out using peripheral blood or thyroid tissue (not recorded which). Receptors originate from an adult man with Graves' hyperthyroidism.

CDR3 sequence (DNA): TGCAGTGTCAGGCCCAGGGACAGAACCTTCGAGCAGTACTTC. It encodes CSVRPRDRTFEQYF. The genes are TRBV20-1 and TRBJ2-7; 7 bases line up with TRBD1. This CDR3 region has 14 residues. Germline-derived CDR1 and CDR2 are DFQATT and SNEGSKA (reference sequence). With V trimmed by 7 bases and J by 6 bases, 15 bases remained unmatched.

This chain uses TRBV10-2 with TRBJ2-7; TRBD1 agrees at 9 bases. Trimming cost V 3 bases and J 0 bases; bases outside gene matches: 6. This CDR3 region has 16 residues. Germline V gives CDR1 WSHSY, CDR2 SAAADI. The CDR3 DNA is TGCGCCAGCAGTGACTCCGGGACAGGGAACTCCTACGAGCAGTACTTC. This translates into CASSDSGTGNSYEQYF.

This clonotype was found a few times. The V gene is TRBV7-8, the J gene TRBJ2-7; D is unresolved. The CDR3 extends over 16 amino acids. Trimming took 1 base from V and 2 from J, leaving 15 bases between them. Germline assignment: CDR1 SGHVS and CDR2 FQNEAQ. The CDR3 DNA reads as TGTGCCAGCAGCTTAGGGCAGAATAACTTTCCCTACGAGCAGTACTTC. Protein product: CASSLGQNNFPYEQYF.

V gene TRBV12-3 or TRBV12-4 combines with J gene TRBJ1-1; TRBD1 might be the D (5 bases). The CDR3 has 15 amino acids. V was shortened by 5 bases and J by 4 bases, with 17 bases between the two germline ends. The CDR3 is CASSTGSVGITEAFF. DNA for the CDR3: TGTGCCAGCAGTACAGGCTCGGTAGGTATCACTGAAGCTTTCTTT.

The CDR3 loop reads CASSIRGPQPQHF. CDR3 nucleotides: TGTGCCAGTAGTATTCGAGGTCCTCAGCCCCAGCATTTT. The chain joins TRBV19 to TRBJ1-5; no clear D. CDR1 is LNHDA and CDR2 is SQIVND in the germline V gene (reference sequence). V was clipped by 3 bases and J by 6 bases, with 9 bases between them. The CDR3 totals 13 residues.

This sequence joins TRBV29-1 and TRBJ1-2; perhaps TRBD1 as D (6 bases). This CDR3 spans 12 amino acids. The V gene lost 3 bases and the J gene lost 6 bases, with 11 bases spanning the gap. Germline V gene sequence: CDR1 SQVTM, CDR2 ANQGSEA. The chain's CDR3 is CSVEAQGHGYTF. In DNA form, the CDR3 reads TGCAGCGTTGAGGCGCAGGGGCATGGCTACACCTTC.

CDR3 nucleotide sequence: TGTGCCTGGAAAAGGCAGTCCTACGAGCAGTACTTC. It encodes CAWKRQSYEQYF. This chain uses TRBV30 with TRBJ2-7; no clear D. Trimming removed 4 bases at V and 1 base at J, with 8 bases between. The CDR3 covers 12 residues. Germline CDR1 is GTSNPN and CDR2 is SVGIG (reference sequence).

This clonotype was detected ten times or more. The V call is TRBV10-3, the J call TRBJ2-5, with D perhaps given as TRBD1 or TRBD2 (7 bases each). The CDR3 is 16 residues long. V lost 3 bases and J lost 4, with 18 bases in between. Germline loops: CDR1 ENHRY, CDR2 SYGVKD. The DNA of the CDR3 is TGTGCCATCAGTGACACGTCCGCAGGGGGGGGAGAGACCCAGTACTTC. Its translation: CAISDTSAGGGETQYF.

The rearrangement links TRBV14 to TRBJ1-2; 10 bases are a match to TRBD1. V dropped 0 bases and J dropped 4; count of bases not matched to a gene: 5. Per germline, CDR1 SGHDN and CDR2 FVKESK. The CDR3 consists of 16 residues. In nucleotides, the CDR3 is TGTGCCAGCAGCCAAGAGGGGACAGGGGCAGGCTATGGCTACACCTTC. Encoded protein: CASSQEGTGAGYGYTF. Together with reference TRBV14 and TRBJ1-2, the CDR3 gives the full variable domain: EAGVTQFPSHSVIEKGQTVTLRCDPISGHDNLYWYRRVMGKEIKFLLHFVKESKQDESGMPNNRFLAERTGGTYSTLKVQPAELEDSGVYFCASSQEGTGAGYGYTFGSGTRLTVV.

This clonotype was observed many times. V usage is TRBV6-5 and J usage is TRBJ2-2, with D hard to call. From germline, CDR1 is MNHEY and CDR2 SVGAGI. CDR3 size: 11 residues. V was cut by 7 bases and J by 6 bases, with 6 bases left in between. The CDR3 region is CASTASGELFF. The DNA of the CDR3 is TGTGCCAGCACCGCGTCCGGGGAGCTGTTTTTT.